This T cell receptor (beta chain) appears in the sequencing data of a study of T-cell reconstitution after alpha-beta-depleted transplantation in children. Whole-study results and caveats: About two months after transplant, alpha-beta T cells reportedly came from several hundred expanded graft clones. It was surviving recipient T cells and thymic progenitors that gave some patients high TCRbeta diversity at day 60. By one year post-transplant, T-cell counts and diversity largely arose from T cells that were newly produced.

Concerning this clonotype itself: What it binds is not known.

Germline V gene lookup returns CDR1 SGHNT and CDR2 YYREEE (reference sequence). Trimming at V came to 2 bases and at J to 4 bases, leaving 5 bases not matched to a gene. The CDR3 runs to 15 residues. As it was prepared, the TCRbeta library received unique molecular identifiers. From the PCR reads, TCRdb called clonotypes with MiXCR, one entry per CDR3 protein. The top ten hold about 25% of the sample, which has a few hundred thousand distinct CDR3 sequences, 11% seen once. This sequence was found in a male patient aged 2 to 9 who had a stem cell transplant for chronic granulomatous disease, so the T cells may come from the graft donor. Sequenced material: peripheral blood, taken 180 days after TCRalphabeta/CD19-depleted stem cell transplant. The V and J genes are TRBV5-4 and TRBJ2-2; 7 bases are a match to TRBD2. For the CDR3, the DNA is TGTGCCAGCAGCTTCGCCGGGACTATCACCGGGGAGCTGTTTTTT. It translates to CASSFAGTITGELFF.